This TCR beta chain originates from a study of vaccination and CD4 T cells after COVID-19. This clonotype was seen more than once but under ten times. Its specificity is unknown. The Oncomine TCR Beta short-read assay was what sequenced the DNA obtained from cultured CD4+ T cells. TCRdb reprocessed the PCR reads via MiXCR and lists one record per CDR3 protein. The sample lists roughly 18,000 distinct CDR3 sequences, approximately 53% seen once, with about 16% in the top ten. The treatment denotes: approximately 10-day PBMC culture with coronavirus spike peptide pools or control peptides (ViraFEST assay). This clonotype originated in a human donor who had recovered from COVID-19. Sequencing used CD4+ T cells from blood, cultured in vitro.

The CDR3 is CSARVGSGGSYEQYF. In nucleotides, the CDR3 is TGCAGTGCTAGAGTGGGGAGCGGGGGATCCTACGAGCAGTACTTC. The chain couples TRBV20-1 to TRBJ2-7; 8 positions agree with TRBD2. With V trimmed by 1 base and J by 1 base, 6 bases remained unmatched. The germline gives CDR1 DFQATT, CDR2 SNEGSKA (reference sequence). The CDR3 runs to 15 residues.